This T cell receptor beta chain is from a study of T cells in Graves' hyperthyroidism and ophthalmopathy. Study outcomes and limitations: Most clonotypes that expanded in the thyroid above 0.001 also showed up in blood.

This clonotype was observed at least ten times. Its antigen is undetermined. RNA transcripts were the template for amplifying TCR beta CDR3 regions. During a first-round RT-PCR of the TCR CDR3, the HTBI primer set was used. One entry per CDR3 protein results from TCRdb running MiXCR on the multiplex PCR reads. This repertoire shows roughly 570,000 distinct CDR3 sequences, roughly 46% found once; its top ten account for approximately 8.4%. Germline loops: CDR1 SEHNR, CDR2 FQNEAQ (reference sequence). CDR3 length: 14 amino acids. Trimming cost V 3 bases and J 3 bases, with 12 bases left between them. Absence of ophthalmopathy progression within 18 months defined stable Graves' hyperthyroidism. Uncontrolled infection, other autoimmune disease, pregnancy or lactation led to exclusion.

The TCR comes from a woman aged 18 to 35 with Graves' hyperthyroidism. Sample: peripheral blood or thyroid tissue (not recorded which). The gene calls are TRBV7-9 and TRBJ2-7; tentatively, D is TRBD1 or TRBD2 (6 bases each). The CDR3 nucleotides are TGTGCCAGCAGCTTGGGGGGCGTAGTCTACGAGCAGTACTTC. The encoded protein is CASSLGGVVYEQYF.